This TCR beta chain was captured by sequencing in a study of vaccination effects on CD4 cells after COVID-19. Viral peptide pools were used in the ViraFEST assay to expand antigen-specific CD4+ T cells, and sequencing came afterward. Once cultured for nine to ten days, the cells underwent separation to obtain CD4+ T cells. The participants, recipients of two vaccine doses, got either BNT162b2 or mRNA-1273. The method was immunoSEQ multiplex PCR; TCRdb's version includes in-frame clones alone and lacks a portion of them. The sample gives 84,000 or so clones, under 85% of which show up once; 0.85% to 1.2% is in the top ten. Worth noting for this clone: Its antigen is undetermined.

There are 14 residues in the CDR3. V was clipped by 7 bases and J by 5 bases, with 15 bases between them. CDR1 and CDR2 (germline): MNHNY, SVGAGI (reference sequence). The chain recombines TRBV6-6 with TRBJ1-5; D perhaps matches TRBD1 (6 bases). The source of this sequence is a human donor who received a COVID-19 vaccine. The source material was CD4+ T cells from PBMCs cultured with HCoV-OC43 spike peptides, sampled after COVID-19 vaccination. Subset defined: HCoV-OC43 spike overlapping peptide pool stimulation. The CDR3 DNA sequence: TGTGCCAGCAAATACGGTGGGGGCGATCAGCCCCAGCATTTT. Protein sequence: CASKYGGGDQPQHF.